The source of this T cell receptor (beta chain) is a study of cytomegalovirus exposure and HLA in healthy donors. Study-level points and caveats: In an earlier analysis, most TCR beta V segments were productive about 87% or about 30% of the time. Rare TCR sequences predominated, though certain public TCRs were found in many donors. Information on immune exposure was restricted to one variable (CMV serostatus).

PCR employed 60 Vbeta and 13 Jbeta primers. The repertoire was sequenced with immunoSEQ multiplex PCR; TCRdb's copy has only in-frame clones and lacks some. The table records over 65,000 clones, roughly 75% of them present only once. Trimming took 4 bases from V and 4 from J, leaving 19 bases between them. Germline V CDR1 and CDR2: GTSNPN, SVGIG (reference sequence). The CDR3 runs to 15 residues. Remarks on this clone: As yet, its antigen is unknown.

The sequence came from a man aged 40-50 years in good health and CMV-seronegative. The sample consisted of PBMCs. The rearrangement links TRBV30 to TRBJ1-2; tentative D call: TRBD1 (5 bases). CDR3 loop: CAWTQGTSPFYGYTF. The DNA for the CDR3 is TGTGCCTGGACCCAAGGGACTTCTCCATTCTATGGCTACACCTTC. Filled out from reference TRBV30 and TRBJ1-2, the complete variable domain reads SQTIHQWPATLVQPVGSPLSLECTVEGTSNPNLYWYRQAAGRGLQLLFYSVGIGQISSEVPQNLSASRPQDRQFILSSKKLLLSDSGFYLCAWTQGTSPFYGYTFGSGTRLTVV.